The source of this TCR beta chain is a study of identical twins. TCRdb ran MiXCR on the 5' RACE reads and lists one entry per CDR3 protein. The table lists 400,000 to 600,000 distinct CDR3 sequences, around 22% of them singletons. The germline V gene encodes CDR1 MGHRA and CDR2 YSYEKL. Trimming shortened V by 1 base and J by 7 bases, and 10 bases separated the two germline ends. The CDR3 is 14 residues long. The sample holds one count of this clonotype. The same data also contributed to another study, on yellow fever vaccine responses in identical twins.

The receptor's source is a young woman in good health. J is TRBJ1-4 and V is TRBV4-1; D ambiguous. Input material: CD4+ T cells sorted from blood. The DNA of the CDR3 is TGCGCCAGCAGCCAAGGGGAGAGGAGTGAAAAACTGTTTTTT. Its translation: CASSQGERSEKLFF.